These T cell receptor beta chains were read from a single sample in a study of T cells in Graves' hyperthyroidism and ophthalmopathy. MiXCR, applied by TCRdb to the multiplex PCR reads, yields one record per CDR3 protein. The sample records about 480,000 distinct CDR3 sequences, roughly an eighth being singletons. Sequenced: blood. These receptors all come from a young woman with Graves' hyperthyroidism. Each CDR3 is given with its conserved first and last residue. D genes are given only for firm matches. Clone size, where shown, is once, few, many, or a class for clones that have expanded.

TRBV5-4	TRBD2	TRBJ2-7	many	TGTGCCAGCTCGCCCCGGACTAGAGTGCACGAGCAGTACTTC	CASSPRTRVHEQYF
TRBV27	NA	TRBJ1-4	many	TGTGCCAGCGGGGGGCGTTTAGAAAAACTGTTTTTT	CASGGRLEKLFF
TRBV20-1	TRBD1	TRBJ1-2	few	TGCAGTGCTATTACCCCCCCGGACAGGGTCGGTGGCTACACCTTC	CSAITPPDRVGGYTF
TRBV6-1	TRBD2	TRBJ2-1	many	TGTGCCAGCAGTGTAGCTAGCGGAACTAATAATGAGCAGTTCTTC	CASSVASGTNNEQFF
TRBV7-7	TRBD2	TRBJ2-1	many	TGTGCCAGCAGCTTAGGTGGCCTAGCGGGATCCTACAATGAGCAGTTCTTC	CASSLGGLAGSYNEQFF
TRBV12-3/TRBV12-4	NA	TRBJ2-6	NA	TGTGCCAGCAGGGATAAGATTATCTCTGGGGCCAACGTCCTGACTTTC	CASRDKIISGANVLTF
TRBV9	NA	TRBJ2-3	NA	TGTGCCAGCAGCGATGGAGCCTCTGCTAGCACAGATACGCAGTATTTT	CASSDGASASTDTQYF
TRBV2	TRBD1	TRBJ1-4	many	TGTGCCAGCAACACGCCAGGGGGGCCGCGGACTAATGAAAAACTGTTTTTT	CASNTPGGPRTNEKLFF
TRBV7-9	NA	TRBJ1-4	few	TGTGCCAGCAGCCGCTACCCACAGGGTGGGATTGAAAAACTGTTTTTT	CASSRYPQGGIEKLFF
TRBV12-5	NA	TRBJ1-1	many	TGTGCTAGTGGTTTATCGCGTACTGAAGCTTTCTTT	CASGLSRTEAFF
TRBV10-1	TRBD1	TRBJ2-5	NA	TGCGCCAGCAGCCTGGGGACAGGAGGAATACAAGAGACCCAGTACTTC	CASSLGTGGIQETQYF
TRBV18	TRBD2	TRBJ2-1	many	TGTGCCAGCTCACCACCCGAGCGGGGTAGCTACAATGAGCAGTTCTTC	CASSPPERGSYNEQFF
TRBV19	TRBD1	TRBJ1-5	NA	TGTGCCAGTAGTCCCTGGGACAGAAGCAATCAGCCCCAGCATTTT	CASSPWDRSNQPQHF
TRBV5-1	TRBD1	TRBJ1-1	few	TGCGCCAGCAGCTTGGGCGGCAGGGGGCTGACCGTAGAAGCTTTCTTT	CASSLGGRGLTVEAFF
TRBV3-1	NA	TRBJ1-2	many	TGTGCCAGCAGCCAAGAAGGGAACCGAGGGGGCTACACCTTC	CASSQEGNRGGYTF
TRBV2	TRBD2	TRBJ2-1	NA	TGTGCCAGCAGTGGAGCTCGGCTAGCGGGAGGGTTGGGGCAGTTCTTC	CASSGARLAGGLGQFF
TRBV18	NA	TRBJ2-5	many	TGTGCCAGCTCACCTGGCAGCCAAGAGACCCAGTACTTC	CASSPGSQETQYF
TRBV30	NA	TRBJ1-2	many	TGTGCCTGGAGTGCCCCAGGACAGAACTATGGCTACACCTTC	CAWSAPGQNYGYTF
TRBV2	TRBD2	TRBJ2-1	many	TGTGCCAGCAGCCTAGCGGATAACAATGAGCAGTTCTTC	CASSLADNNEQFF
TRBV30	NA	TRBJ2-3	NA	TGTGCCTCCGAGTGTGATGTCTCTAGCACAGATACGCAGTATTTT	CASECDVSSTDTQYF